This entry lists 18 T cell receptor beta chains sequenced from one sample in a study of shared T cell receptors in the human thymus. Generated by immunoSEQ multiplex PCR, the TCRdb table keeps only in-frame clones and is missing some. There are some 760,000 clones in the sample; 80% to 90% occur only once, and over 0.008% lies in the top ten. The sample also formed part of further work on human thymus T cells.

The specimen sequenced was thymocytes. The receptors here all came from a girl under three years old with a congenital heart defect.

The chain is built from TRBV6-1 and TRBJ1-2, with TRBD1 matching over 7 bases. This CDR3 is 13 amino acids long. Germline trimming cut 2 bases from V and 8 bases from J; bases unmatched to any gene: 5. Germline values: CDR1 MNHNS, CDR2 SASEGT. The CDR3 coding sequence is TGTGCCAGCAGTGAAAACAGGGGAGGCGGCTACACCTTC. This codes for CASSENRGGGYTF.

The count of this clone is one. The rearrangement links TRBV6-5 to TRBJ1-1; D is unresolved. Germline V gives CDR1 MNHEY, CDR2 SVGAGI. V was shortened by 3 bases and J by 5 bases, with 13 bases between the two germline ends. The CDR3 is 14 residues long. CDR3 bases: TGTGCCAGCAGTTATGAGGAAGGAGGTACTGAAGCTTTCTTT. Amino acids: CASSYEEGGTEAFF.

The V and J genes are TRBV27 and TRBJ2-7; 8 bases align to TRBD1. Trimming at V came to 5 bases and at J to 2 bases, leaving 23 bases not matched to a gene. Germline loops: CDR1 MNHEY, CDR2 SMNVEV (reference sequence). CDR3 length: 20 amino acids. The CDR3 region is CASSQRRDRTEGGVAYEQYF. The CDR3 nucleotides read TGTGCCAGCAGTCAACGCCGGGACAGGACAGAAGGTGGGGTTGCCTACGAGCAGTACTTC.

V usage is TRBV2 and J usage is TRBJ1-5, with D possibly being TRBD1 (6 bases). The CDR3 sequence is 12 residues long. V gave up 5 bases and J gave up 6 bases, with 8 bases separating them. Germline V gene sequence: CDR1 SNHLY, CDR2 FYNNEI. This chain's CDR3 is CASSRGFQPQHF. As DNA, the CDR3 is TGTGCCAGCAGTAGGGGGTTTCAGCCCCAGCATTTT.

V is TRBV27 and J is TRBJ2-1, with D possibly matching TRBD1 (6 bases). Deletions cut 2 bases from V and 2 bases from J, with 10 bases between. The germline V gene encodes CDR1 MNHEY and CDR2 SMNVEV (reference sequence). The CDR3 is made up of 15 amino acids. This CDR3 reads CASSLRQGPYNEQFF. The CDR3 DNA follows: TGTGCCAGCAGTTTAAGGCAGGGGCCCTACAATGAGCAGTTCTTC.

The chain combines TRBV5-4 with TRBJ1-1; TRBD1 might be the D (5 bases). Germline V lookup: CDR1 SGHNT, CDR2 YYREEE (reference sequence). Trimming removed 7 bases from V and 0 bases from J, with 22 bases in between. This CDR3 contains 17 residues. The CDR3 nucleotides are TGTGCCAGCGGAACCGGGAGGGGAGAAGAGGTGAACACTGAAGCTTTCTTT. Residues: CASGTGRGEEVNTEAFF.

This chain links TRBV6-1 with TRBJ1-1; D is undetermined. Deletions cut 7 bases from V and 5 bases from J, with 11 bases between. The CDR3 is 12 residues long. Germline V gene sequence: CDR1 MNHNS, CDR2 SASEGT. Here the CDR3 reads CASTLLQTEAFF. The CDR3 coding sequence is TGTGCCAGCACGTTATTACAGACTGAAGCTTTCTTT.

The chain is built from TRBV10-3 and TRBJ1-4, with D perhaps matching TRBD1 (6 bases). Germline values: CDR1 ENHRY, CDR2 SYGVKD. V was trimmed by 0 bases and J by 6 bases, leaving 20 bases between them. This CDR3 has 18 residues. CDR3: CAISESSGQGQEDEKLFF. The DNA of the CDR3 is TGTGCCATCAGTGAGTCTTCGGGGCAGGGGCAGGAGGATGAAAAACTGTTTTTT.

V and J are TRBV18 and TRBJ1-2, with D possibly being TRBD1 (6 bases). The germline V gene encodes CDR1 KGHSH and CDR2 LQKENI. Trimming removed 2 bases from V and 4 bases from J, with 14 bases in between. CDR3 length equals 15 residues. For the CDR3, the DNA is TGTGCCAGCTCACCATTCGAGGACAGTCTCTATGGCTACACCTTC. It encodes CASSPFEDSLYGYTF.

The chain employs TRBV7-9 and TRBJ1-2, with D possibly matching TRBD1 (5 bases). This CDR3 comprises 14 residues. CDR1 is SEHNR and CDR2 is FQNEAQ in the germline V gene (reference sequence). V shed 5 bases and J shed 4 bases, with 14 bases lying between them. The CDR3 DNA is TGTGCCAGCAGCCACGGGGGTACGGTCTATGGCTACACCTTC. As protein: CASSHGGTVYGYTF. The full variable domain, in which reference TRBV7-9 and TRBJ1-2 provide the parts outside the CDR3, is DTGVSQNPRHKITKRGQNVTFRCDPISEHNRLYWYRQTLGQGPEFLTYFQNEAQLEKSRLLSDRFSAERPKGSFSTLEIQRTEQGDSAMYLCASSHGGTVYGYTFGSGTRLTVV.

The chain combines TRBV11-2 with TRBJ1-2; 7 bases align to TRBD1. V lost 4 bases to trimming and J lost 8 bases; unmatched junction nucleotides: 13. This CDR3 spans 15 amino acids. Per the germline V gene, CDR1 is SGHAT and CDR2 is FQNNGV. The CDR3 loop reads CASSSATQGTRGYTF. In DNA form, the CDR3 reads TGTGCCAGCAGCTCCGCAACACAGGGGACACGGGGCTACACCTTC.

The V gene is TRBV6-5, the J gene TRBJ1-5; TRBD1 is a possible D gene (6 bases). Trimming took off 6 bases at V and 7 bases at J, with 16 bases between the two ends. This CDR3 has 14 residues. Germline lookup yields CDR1 MNHEY and CDR2 SVGAGI. CDR3 protein: CASSPIDRPQPQHF. In DNA, the CDR3 is TGTGCCAGCAGCCCTATTGACAGGCCGCAGCCCCAGCATTTT.

This clone was recorded once. The chain links TRBV5-4 to TRBJ1-2, with D possibly being TRBD1 (5 bases). Trimming left V 4 bases short and J 5 bases short, with 18 bases between. From germline, CDR1 is SGHNT and CDR2 YYREEE (reference sequence). The CDR3 covers 15 residues. CDR3 nucleotide sequence: TGTGCCAGCAGCCAGAACCAAGGGGTGCAATATGGCTACACCTTC. It is translated as CASSQNQGVQYGYTF.

V and J are TRBV5-1 and TRBJ2-7, with a possible D match to TRBD1 (5 bases). Germline CDR1 SGHRS, CDR2 YFSETQ. The CDR3 length is 19 residues. V lost 4 bases and J 3 bases, leaving 29 bases between the germline ends. For the CDR3, the DNA is TGCGCCAGCAGCACGTACGGCGCGAAGGGGCCAGCAATACTCTACGAGCAGTACTTC. Its translation is CASSTYGAKGPAILYEQYF.

This rearrangement joins TRBV5-8 to TRBJ2-5, with a possible D match to TRBD2 (5 bases). The germline CDR1 and CDR2 sequences are SGHTS and YDEGEE. Trimming left V 2 bases short and J 4 bases short, with 6 bases between. The CDR3 is made up of 12 amino acids. The CDR3 nucleotides are TGTGCCAGCAGCTTCCGGGGAGAGACCCAGTACTTC. Its translation is CASSFRGETQYF.

The rearrangement joins TRBV27 to TRBJ1-1; tentative D call: TRBD1 (5 bases). CDR1 MNHEY and CDR2 SMNVEV come from the germline V gene (reference sequence). Trimming cost V 5 bases and J 6 bases, with 10 bases left between them. CDR3 size: 12 residues. CDR3 in amino acids: CASSGGGAEAFF. The CDR3 DNA sequence: TGTGCCAGCAGTGGAGGAGGGGCTGAAGCTTTCTTT.

This clone has more than one count but fewer than ten. The chain is built from TRBV7-2 and TRBJ2-1, with D tentatively TRBD2 (6 bases). CDR1 and CDR2 from the germline V gene are SGHTA and FQGNSA. V was shortened by 5 bases and J by 8 bases, with 10 bases between the two germline ends. There are 12 residues in the CDR3. The CDR3 sequence: CASSPRLDEQFF. In nucleotides, the CDR3 is TGTGCCAGCAGCCCTCGACTAGATGAGCAGTTCTTC.

V and J are TRBV10-3 and TRBJ1-2; D unclear. Trimming took off 0 bases at V and 3 bases at J, with 17 bases between the two ends. CDR3 size: 17 residues. Germline CDR1 reads ENHRY; CDR2 reads SYGVKD. The CDR3 sequence is CAISESIGGIEDYGYTF. The DNA of the CDR3 is TGTGCCATCAGTGAGTCGATAGGAGGGATTGAAGACTATGGCTACACCTTC.